This T cell receptor (beta chain) was found in a study of post-analysis software for immune sequencing data. Study conclusions and caveats: Comparison of patients with controls showed four or five TRBV segments more frequent in patients, TRBV5-6, TRBV5-1 and TRBV20-1 among them.

This CDR3 spans 14 amino acids. The germline V gene encodes CDR1 SGHTA and CDR2 FQGNSA. Trimming took 5 bases from V and 4 from J, leaving 14 bases between them. A remark on this clonotype: As yet, its antigen is unknown.

Libraries were made from TCR beta cDNA, and they carried unique molecular identifiers. In TCRdb, the PCR reads were re-called with MiXCR into one record per CDR3 protein. The sample has hundreds of thousands of distinct CDR3 sequences, nearly 45% seen once; the top ten hold around 10%. The receptor comes from a girl aged 10 to 17 with multiple sclerosis. Sequencing input: blood. V is TRBV7-2 and J is TRBJ1-1; TRBD1 is a possible D gene (6 bases). CDR3 bases: TGTGCCAGCAGCAGCCTCGGAGGGGGCACTGAAGCTTTCTTT. Translating it yields CASSSLGGGTEAFF.